Listed below are T cell receptor beta chains from one sample, sequenced in a study of PD-L1 blockade in urothelial cancer. The assay was immunoSEQ multiplex PCR, and TCRdb's table has in-frame clones only and misses some. The sample holds about 57,000 clones, about four fifths seen once. Sequencing used PBMCs, obtained around atezolizumab (anti-PD-L1) treatment. These receptors all come from a man between 65 and 80 years old with urothelial cancer. CDR3s leave out the opening cysteine and the closing phenylalanine or tryptophan. The order of the fields is V gene, CDR3 length, CDR3 protein.

TRBV6-5	13	ASSYSPVPGETQY
TRBV28	14	ASSTNRGLEDTEAF
TRBV19	12	ASSWDKNTGELF
TRBV7-8	12	ASSLGGTGYEQY
TRBV15	11	ATSRDRVNTIY
TRBV18	15	ASSPFNGGGRNTEAF
TRBV19	13	ASSIVQGEDYGYT
TRBV9	13	ASSVKSGSLETQY
TRBV6-5	13	ASSYSGGSNQPQH
TRBV9	14	ASSVGSLAGINEQF
TRBV6-1	12	ASSSDRVSRELF
TRBV7-6	16	ASSPGGGGYYITGELF
TRBV7-9	10	ASSLDQTEAF
TRBV5-1	11	ASSLGRGEKLF
TRBV5-1	11	ASSLNLNYGYT
TRBV4-3	12	ASSQVLGGRGQY
TRBV5-6	17	ASSSMTSGNPLAKNIQY
TRBV5-1	12	ASSLRDRSYEQY
TRBV4-1	11	ASSQARYYEQY
TRBV14	13	ASSPWGTGTDTQY
TRBV9	14	ASSVDPSGRTNEQF
TRBV6-6	13	ASSQTRVNNQPQH
TRBV5-6	12	ASSRWRVDYGYT
TRBV9	13	ASSASGRAYNEQF
TRBV7-9	10	ASSSGGQPQH
TRBV14	14	ASSQVSLAGSGEQF